This TCR beta chain appears in the sequencing data of a study of regulatory T cells in long-lasting Graves disease (dated by TCRdb to the early 2020s). About the full investigation: To count as having persistent Graves' disease, a patient had to have received antithyroid drug treatment for over 5 years with TSH receptor autoantibodies remaining persistently positive. Patients with persistent Graves' disease were compared with patients with newly diagnosed Graves' disease using TCR sequencing and RNA sequencing of peripheral blood. The study was registered as a clinical trial and conducted in China. A total of approximately 35 samples underwent TCR sequencing: roughly 13 from persistent and around 20 from newly diagnosed Graves' disease patients. On average, persistent Graves' disease patients in the clinical cohort had been on antithyroid drugs for approximately 10 years.

The sample's time point label is to be understood as: persistent/refractory GD, antithyroid drugs over 5 years with positive TRAb. For both TCR sequencing and RNA sequencing, RNA was extracted from PBMCs in TRIzol. Graves' disease was diagnosed according to American Thyroid Association guidelines. Recruitment of patients was carried out at an endocrinology department in Xi'an, China. From each patient, approximately 10 milliliters of peripheral blood was collected into an EDTA anticoagulant tube. Ficoll Paque Plus density gradient separation was used to isolate PBMCs, and no additional T cell sorting was done. An Agilent 2100 Bioanalyzer and agarose gel were used to assess RNA quality, and a NanoDrop 2000 was used to measure RNA concentration. The protocol used for the library was multiplex PCR. The sequencer listed for this sample is Illumina HiSeq 4000. To build TCR beta libraries, CDR3 regions were amplified by Arm-PCR using iRepertoire HTBI primers. Gel purification was performed on PCR products prior to sequencing. As for the original processing: Across samples, some 62 TRBV and 13 to 15 TRBJ segments were identified and used for gene usage analysis of CDR3 amino acid clonotypes. Filtered high-quality paired reads were merged into contigs using COPE and FqMerger. Contigs were aligned with BLAST to IMGT TRBV, TRBD and TRBJ reference genes, and CDR3 was defined per IMGT. Any clonotype with a frequency above 0.1% was counted as a highly expanded clone. Repertoire diversity was measured by Shannon entropy, and V-J evenness by the Gini coefficient. A clonotype found in more than one individual was treated as public. Using fastp at Q25 and MiXCR, TCRdb reprocessed the public reads and kept productive beta chains. Under each unique CDR3 protein, matching rows form one entry showing the most common genes and DNA. These V and J calls rely on TCRdb rather than the paper's analysis. For this sample the table gives 450,000 or so distinct CDR3 sequences, of which 20% were detected only once. The ten largest clones take up 7% to 9.5% of the sample.

Summary of the overall study and its limitations: Sequencing and analysis were limited to the TCR beta chain. Patients with persistent disease shared more public clonotypes (about 2,500) than newly diagnosed patients did (approximately 1,000). The study examined only peripheral blood because the primary lesion, thyroid tissue, could not be accessed. Persistent disease showed preferential use of TRBV28, TRBJ1-2 and TRBJ2-5, whereas newly diagnosed disease favored TRBV20-1 and TRBJ2-1. Lower TCR Shannon entropy and fewer highly expanded clones were observed in persistent Graves' disease patients than in newly diagnosed patients, which suggested clonal expansion. The authors acknowledged the small sample size as a limitation that may reduce accuracy.

This clonotype occurred many times. Its target antigen remains unknown. One base away there is no much larger clone; base qualities are not given. For CDR1 and CDR2, the germline V gene lists MNHNS and SASEGT. From V the trimming removes 2 bases and from J it removes 4 bases, while the gene matches leave 4 bases of the junction unaccounted for. The CDR3 sequence holds 14 residues, the cysteine and phenylalanine included. Of all the DNA, just the CDR3 is kept, 42 bases in frame from base 1. The chain is assembled from TRBV6-1 and TRBJ1-1, and TRBD1 aligns with 7 junction nucleotides. The clonotype comes from a female donor with Graves disease. This specimen was peripheral blood mononuclear cells (PBMCs), taken when the disease was refractory, from a patient treated with antithyroid drugs. The DNA is as follows: TGTGCCAGCAGTGAATCTCAGGGGGTCACTGAAGCTTTCTTT. This translates into CASSESQGVTEAFF.